A single sample gave rise to the 31 T cell receptor beta chains below, sequenced in a study of control samples from healthy donors and cancer patients. The repertoire was sequenced with immunoSEQ multiplex PCR; TCRdb's copy has only in-frame clones and lacks some. The sample lists roughly 120,000 clones, roughly 92% occurring once. The source material was blood. The origin of the receptors is a woman under 30 in good health.

The chain combines TRBV7-3 with TRBJ1-5; 7 bases are a match to TRBD1. The V and J ends lost 6 bases and 6 bases, in that order; junction bases with no gene match: 14. Germline V gives CDR1 SGHTA, CDR2 FQGTGA. There are 16 residues in the CDR3. In nucleotides, the CDR3 is TGTGCCAGCAGTCCCCCCAGGGGGGGATTTGTTCAGCCCCAGCATTTT. Encoded protein: CASSPPRGGFVQPQHF.

The chain recombines TRBV7-2 with TRBJ2-4; the match to TRBD2 covers 8 bases. The germline CDR1 and CDR2 sequences are SGHTA and FQGNSA. This CDR3 is built from 15 residues. J lost 3 bases, V lost 3 bases, and 4 bases had no gene match. CDR3 amino acids: CASSLPGGDKNIQYF. The CDR3 DNA sequence: TGTGCCAGCAGCTTGCCGGGGGGGGACAAAAACATTCAGTACTTC.

V usage is TRBV29-1 and J usage is TRBJ1-1; no clear D. Deletions cut 6 bases from V and 2 bases from J, with 16 bases between. Germline loops: CDR1 SQVTM, CDR2 ANQGSEA. This CDR3 contains 14 residues. DNA of the CDR3: TGCAGCGTCCCAACGGGCCAGATAAACACTGAAGCTTTCTTT. Its protein product is CSVPTGQINTEAFF.

The chain uses TRBV5-1 and TRBJ2-1, with TRBD2 matching over 10 bases. The germline gives CDR1 SGHRS, CDR2 YFSETQ. V lost 3 bases to trimming and J lost 3 bases; unmatched junction nucleotides: 9. The CDR3 is 17 residues long. CDR3 residues: CASSSAEREGLYNEQFF. The CDR3 region has the DNA TGCGCCAGCAGCTCCGCCGAGCGGGAGGGCCTCTACAATGAGCAGTTCTTC.

The V gene is TRBV27, the J gene TRBJ1-5; D is unclear. CDR1 and CDR2 from the germline V gene are MNHEY and SMNVEV (reference sequence). The V and J ends lost 5 bases and 7 bases respectively, with 9 bases between them. The CDR3 loop spans 12 amino acids. CDR3 coding DNA: TGTGCCAGCAGTCTAATTGTCCAGCCCCAGCATTTT. Residues: CASSLIVQPQHF.

This rearrangement joins TRBV4-3 to TRBJ2-3, with 14 bases fitting TRBD2. The CDR3 loop spans 20 amino acids. Germline lookup yields CDR1 LGHNA and CDR2 YSLEER. Trimming at V came to 4 bases and at J to 0 bases, leaving 12 bases not matched to a gene. CDR3 DNA sequence: TGCGCCAGCAGCCGGAAAACAAGAGGGACTAGCGGGGGAAGCACAGATACGCAGTATTTT. Its protein product is CASSRKTRGTSGGSTDTQYF.

The gene calls are TRBV5-4 and TRBJ2-5, with 12 bases fitting TRBD2. J lost 3 bases, V lost 0 bases, and 9 bases had no gene match. Germline V CDR1 and CDR2: SGHNT, YYREEE (reference sequence). CDR3 length: 18 amino acids. The CDR3 protein is CASSLGLAGGRYEETQYF. The CDR3 DNA reads as TGTGCCAGCAGCTTGGGCCTAGCGGGGGGGCGTTATGAAGAGACCCAGTACTTC.

V gene TRBV10-1 combines with J gene TRBJ2-5; no reliable D call. Germline V lookup: CDR1 WNHNN, CDR2 SYGVQD (reference sequence). The V end was cut by 2 bases, the J end by 1 base, with 2 bases between. This CDR3 comprises 12 residues. For the CDR3, the DNA is TGCGCCAGCAGTGAGGGCCAAGAGACCCAGTACTTC. It codes for CASSEGQETQYF.

The chain employs TRBV28 and TRBJ2-5; 11 positions match TRBD2. V shed 6 bases, J shed 5 bases, and the junction held 8 bases outside the gene matches. The CDR3 totals 15 residues. Germline CDR1 MDHEN, CDR2 SYDVKM. This CDR3 is CASRPRLAGSETQYF. The CDR3 DNA follows: TGTGCCAGCAGACCCCGACTAGCGGGGTCGGAGACCCAGTACTTC. Variable domain in full (rest from reference TRBV28 and TRBJ2-5): DVKVTQSSRYLVKRTGEKVFLECVQDMDHENMFWYRQDPGLGLRLIYFSYDVKMKEKGDIPEGYSVSREKKERFSLILESASTNQTSMYLCASRPRLAGSETQYFGPGTRLLVL.

This clone was detected only once. This rearrangement joins TRBV24-1 to TRBJ2-2; D might be TRBD1 or TRBD2, each matching 5 bases. The germline V gene has CDR1 KGHDR and CDR2 SFDVKD. The germline V and J ends were trimmed by 7 bases and 1 base, with 9 bases remaining between them. CDR3 length: 14 residues. CDR3 nucleotide sequence: TGTGCCACCAGCGAGGGACGGAACACCGGGGAGCTGTTTTTT. Encoded protein: CATSEGRNTGELFF.

The chain links TRBV30 to TRBJ1-2; 9 positions match TRBD1. The V gene end was trimmed by 5 bases and the J gene end by 8 bases; junction bases not matched to a gene: 12. The germline V gene has CDR1 GTSNPN and CDR2 SVGIG (reference sequence). This CDR3 region has 14 residues. CDR3 sequence: CAWAWDRAKGGYTF. The CDR3 coding sequence is TGTGCCTGGGCTTGGGACAGGGCAAAGGGAGGCTACACCTTC.

The chain uses TRBV18 and TRBJ1-2, with D unresolved. The V end lost 3 bases, the J end lost 8 bases, and 16 bases lay between the germline ends. The germline V gene encodes CDR1 KGHSH and CDR2 LQKENI. This CDR3 has 14 residues. This CDR3 reads CASSPISDVGGYTF. Here the CDR3 DNA reads TGTGCCAGCTCACCCATCAGCGACGTAGGCGGCTACACCTTC.

This clone was picked up one time. The rearrangement links TRBV30 to TRBJ2-1; 16 bases line up with TRBD2. Unmatched junction bases numbered 12, after V lost 4 bases and J lost 0 bases. The CDR3 loop spans 20 amino acids. The V gene's germline CDR1 is GTSNPN and CDR2 SVGIG (reference sequence). In DNA, the CDR3 is TGTGCCTGGACCAATACCGGGACTAGCGGGGGGGGAAGCTCCTACAATGAGCAGTTCTTC. Amino acids: CAWTNTGTSGGGSSYNEQFF.

The chain employs TRBV3-1 (or the pseudogene TRBV3-2) and TRBJ1-2; D is possibly TRBD1 (5 bases). The CDR3 contains 14 residues. V was shortened by 4 bases and J by 0 bases, with 9 bases between the two germline ends. Germline CDR1 LGHDT, CDR2 YNNKEL (reference sequence). CDR3 in DNA: TGTGCCAGCAGCCCCAGGGTGGCTAACTATGGCTACACCTTC. Translation: CASSPRVANYGYTF.

The chain uses TRBV7-6 and TRBJ1-1; 8 bases are a match to TRBD1. The V and J ends lost 3 bases and 4 bases, in that order; junction bases with no gene match: 4. Germline loops: CDR1 SGHVS, CDR2 FNYEAQ. The CDR3 has 14 residues. CDR3 sequence (DNA): TGTGCCAGCAGCTTTGTTCAGGGGGCCACTGAAGCTTTCTTT. Protein: CASSFVQGATEAFF.

J is TRBJ1-5 and V is TRBV19; D is possibly TRBD1 (5 bases). V lost 10 bases to trimming and J lost 5 bases, with 9 bases between them. The CDR3 runs 11 residues. Germline-derived CDR1 and CDR2 are LNHDA and SQIVND (reference sequence). The DNA of the CDR3 is TGTGCCACGGGGGGTCATCAGCCCCAGCATTTT. It encodes CATGGHQPQHF.

The chain recombines TRBV6-5 with TRBJ2-7; 7 bases fit TRBD2. Losses at the gene ends were 4 bases for V and 0 bases for J; bases not matched to a gene: 6. The CDR3 length is 15 residues. The germline V gene has CDR1 MNHEY and CDR2 SVGAGI. CDR3 sequence reads: CASSSAREGSYEQYF. The CDR3 DNA sequence: TGTGCCAGCAGTTCCGCCAGGGAGGGCTCCTACGAGCAGTACTTC.

The rearrangement uses TRBV7-9 and TRBJ1-1; the D gene is possibly TRBD1 (6 bases). There are 13 residues in the CDR3. CDR1 and CDR2 from the germline V gene are SEHNR and FQNEAQ (reference sequence). Trimming removed 5 bases at V and 7 bases at J, with 14 bases between. The CDR3 protein is CASSPGTQIEAFF. DNA for the CDR3: TGTGCCAGCAGCCCAGGGACACAGATTGAAGCTTTCTTT.

The V and J genes are TRBV7-6 and TRBJ2-2; no firm D call. Trimming removed 1 base at V and 2 bases at J, with 11 bases between. CDR1 and CDR2 from the germline V gene are SGHVS and FNYEAQ. The CDR3 length is 16 residues. DNA for the CDR3: TGTGCCAGCAGCTTAGGATCAGTAGGTAACACCGGGGAGCTGTTTTTT. Amino acids: CASSLGSVGNTGELFF.

The V call is TRBV7-9, the J call TRBJ2-7; 8 bases line up with TRBD2. J lost 5 bases, V lost 3 bases, and 6 bases had no gene match. The CDR3 has 14 amino acids. Germline V gene sequence: CDR1 SEHNR, CDR2 FQNEAQ (reference sequence). The CDR3 nucleotides read TGTGCCAGCAGCTTTGATAGCGGGATTAACGAGCAGTACTTC. It codes for CASSFDSGINEQYF.

CDR3 in amino acids: CAWTRDFSSTDTQYF. CDR3 DNA sequence: TGTGCCTGGACCAGAGACTTCTCAAGCACAGATACGCAGTATTTT. The rearrangement uses TRBV30 and TRBJ2-3; D gene unclear. Germline V gives CDR1 GTSNPN, CDR2 SVGIG (reference sequence). CDR3 length: 15 residues. V lost 4 bases and J lost 0, with 14 bases in between.

This sequence joins TRBV5-1 and TRBJ2-1, with 11 bases that match TRBD2. Unmatched junction bases numbered 15, after V lost 4 bases and J lost 0 bases. Germline lookup yields CDR1 SGHRS and CDR2 YFSETQ. The CDR3 totals 20 residues. CDR3 in DNA: TGCGCCAGCAGCCGCGCCCCTAGCGGGAGGTCCCCCAGCTCCTACAATGAGCAGTTCTTC. Encoded protein: CASSRAPSGRSPSSYNEQFF. The entire variable domain, with the rest obtained from reference TRBV5-1 and TRBJ2-1, is as follows: KAGVTQTPRYLIKTRGQQVTLSCSPISGHRSVSWYQQTPGQGLQFLFEYFSETQRNKGNFPGRFSGRQFSNSRSEMNVSTLELGDSALYLCASSRAPSGRSPSSYNEQFFGPGTRLTVL.

This clone occurred once. The chain is built from TRBV6-2 or TRBV6-3 and TRBJ2-1; TRBD2 agrees at 11 bases. The CDR3 is made up of 16 amino acids. The trim removed 0 bases at V and 8 bases at J, leaving 6 bases unmatched. Germline assignment: CDR1 MNHEY and CDR2 SVGEGT. The CDR3 protein is CASSYSLTSGSHEQFF. The CDR3 coding sequence is TGTGCCAGCAGTTACTCGTTAACTAGCGGGAGTCATGAGCAGTTCTTC.

The chain is built from TRBV6-2 or TRBV6-3 and TRBJ2-3, with D unresolved. CDR1 is MNHEY, CDR2 SVGEGT, per germline. Deletions cut 1 base from V and 2 bases from J, with 4 bases between. The length of the CDR3 is 13 residues. CDR3 nucleotide sequence: TGTGCCAGCAGTTACTACATCACAGATACGCAGTATTTT. Translating it yields CASSYYITDTQYF.

The chain links TRBV27 to TRBJ1-6, with D unresolved. The V end lost 5 bases, the J end lost 4 bases, and 6 bases lay between the germline ends. CDR3 length: 13 amino acids. From germline, CDR1 is MNHEY and CDR2 SMNVEV (reference sequence). In nucleotides, the CDR3 is TGTGCCAGCAGTCTCACATATAATTCACCCCTCCACTTT. Translated: CASSLTYNSPLHF.

V gene TRBV6-6 combines with J gene TRBJ1-1; the D is unclear. CDR1 MNHNY and CDR2 SVGAGI come from the germline V gene (reference sequence). V dropped 2 bases and J dropped 5 bases, with 9 bases sitting between them. This CDR3 comprises 13 residues. In nucleotides, the CDR3 is TGTGCCAGCAGTTACCAGGATAGGACTGAAGCTTTCTTT. Protein sequence: CASSYQDRTEAFF.

CDR3 coding DNA: TGTGCCAGCAGCCAAGATATTAAAGGGCTGGGTTCACCCCTCCACTTT. As protein: CASSQDIKGLGSPLHF. The chain links TRBV3-1 (or the pseudogene TRBV3-2) to TRBJ1-6, with D uncertain. In germline, CDR1 is LGHDT, CDR2 YNNKEL (reference sequence). The CDR3 has 16 amino acids. Trimming took off 0 bases at V and 9 bases at J, with 15 bases between the two ends.

The CDR3 DNA follows: TGTGCCAGCAGCTCCCAAAGGAACTACGAGCAGTACTTC. It is translated as CASSSQRNYEQYF. The rearrangement uses TRBV7-8 and TRBJ2-7; D gene ambiguous. The CDR3 spans 13 residues. V lost 4 bases and J 3 bases, leaving 10 bases between the germline ends. CDR1 SGHVS and CDR2 FQNEAQ come from the germline V gene.

V usage is TRBV5-5 and J usage is TRBJ2-7, with a possible D match to TRBD2 (7 bases). Germline V gene data show CDR1 as SGHKS and CDR2 as YYEKEE (reference sequence). The CDR3 totals 15 residues. V was clipped by 4 bases and J by 1 base, with 15 bases between them. Here the CDR3 reads CASSLGGGPSYEQYF. CDR3 nucleotide sequence: TGTGCCAGCAGCCTGGGAGGGGGTCCATCCTACGAGCAGTACTTC.

The chain couples TRBV24-1 to TRBJ1-3; TRBD1 matches 10 bases. The CDR3 sequence is 17 residues long. Germline assignment: CDR1 KGHDR and CDR2 SFDVKD. V lost 12 bases and J lost 0; bases outside the gene matches: 13. This CDR3 reads CAAWTGGCGSSGNTIYF. The CDR3 DNA reads as TGTGCCGCTTGGACAGGGGGTTGCGGAAGCTCTGGAAACACCATATATTTT.

The rearrangement uses TRBV7-2 and TRBJ2-7, with 8 nucleotides matching TRBD2. The germline gives CDR1 SGHTA, CDR2 FQGNSA. The V gene end was trimmed by 2 bases and the J gene end by 7 bases; junction bases not matched to a gene: 10. This CDR3 has 15 residues. CDR3 region: CASSLSGFSGAEQYF. The CDR3 bases are TGTGCCAGCAGCTTAAGCGGGTTTAGCGGGGCGGAGCAGTACTTC. Together with reference TRBV7-2 and TRBJ2-7, the CDR3 gives the full variable domain: GAGVSQSPSNKVTEKGKDVELRCDPISGHTALYWYRQSLGQGLEFLIYFQGNSAPDKSGLPSDRFSAERTGGSVSTLTIQRTQQEDSAVYLCASSLSGFSGAEQYFGPGTRLTVT.